This entry features one TCR beta chain sequence. It has no known antigen specificity. Base qualities are not recorded, but no much larger clone differs from it by a single base. The CDR3 runs 13 residues from the cysteine to the phenylalanine. Only the CDR3 portion is preserved as DNA: 39 bases, with reading frame beginning at the first base. Trimming at the junction amounts to 1 base on V and 2 bases on J, and the germline ends lie 7 bases apart. CDR1 and CDR2, per the germline V gene (reference sequence), are SGHNT and YYREEE. The data were obtained in a study of PD-1 blockade in classical Hodgkin lymphoma (dated by TCRdb to about 2020). With respect to the entire study: Nivolumab dosing was 3 mg/kg intravenously every 2 weeks, continuing until either disease progression or unacceptable toxicity. A peripheral blood immune signature of response to PD-1 blockade in classical Hodgkin lymphoma was defined using TCR beta sequencing and CyTOF. Overall study results and their limits: Trial patients achieving complete response had baseline diversity similar to newly diagnosed patients, whereas partial responders and progressors had significantly lower diversity. Diversity was lower in patients who began nivolumab less than 1 year after ASCT, so these patients were left out of later analyses to avoid confounding by immune reconstitution. Only a single clinical trial cohort was studied, and what caused the repertoire differences, possibly disease activity or prior therapy, remained undefined. CD4+ but not CD8+ TCR diversity rose significantly by C4D1 (p=0.0027 vs p=0.16), most apparent in complete responders (p=0.02). Baseline TCR diversity was reported to be lower in newly diagnosed patients than in healthy donors, and even lower in relapsed/refractory patients.

Genomic DNA was isolated using the Qiagen DNeasy kit from unsorted PBMCs as well as from negatively selected CD4+ and CD8+ fractions. TCR beta CDR3 regions were amplified by immunoSEQ multiplex PCR using primers annealing to V and J segments. A synthetic immune receptor repertoire was used to minimize amplification bias, and remaining bias was computationally removed after sequencing. The study's own analysis went as follows. Repertoire diversity was quantified as the Shannon entropy index using custom Python scripts. Unsorted, CD4+ and CD8+ repertoires were examined separately, except in combined analyses, for which CD4+ and CD8+ sequences were merged in silico. Clonal expansion was defined as a frequency increase of at least 2-fold after treatment compared with C1D1, and clones undetected at baseline were assigned a pseudocount of 0.5. Singleton clones were defined as clones with 0 or 1 copy at C1D1, and non-singleton clones were defined as clones with 2 or more copies. By matching protein sequences in sorted samples from the same patient, clones expanded in unsorted samples were annotated as CD4+, CD8+ or unknown. Diversity changes from C1D1 to C4D1 were tested in paired samples using Wilcoxon tests. TCRdb took over this immuneACCESS table, retaining in-frame rearrangements with V and J assigned. Such tables are incomplete; in checked studies, under half of the missing clones stem from an unresolved V gene, and the remainder is unexplained. V and J calls and clone size are those listed in that table; D and trimming were worked out from the DNA. Here the sample has about 2,800 clones; about two thirds occur a single time. The ten largest account for 65% to 70% of the sample.

The time point label, as the study defines it: cycle 1 day 1 (C1D1), immediately before nivolumab initiation. Every trial patient had relapsed after autologous stem cell transplantation, and cohorts A, B and C differed in prior brentuximab vedotin exposure. Using a Miltenyi CD8+ T cell isolation kit, CD8+ T cells were purified from thawed PBMCs through magnetic negative selection. The trial cohort included some 53 patients with relapsed/refractory classical Hodgkin lymphoma, and each patient had a best overall response of complete response, partial response or progressive disease. In the multi-cohort phase II CheckMate 205 trial, trial patients received single-agent nivolumab. Best overall response was determined by an independent review committee according to the 2007 International Working Group response criteria. Trial PBMCs were obtained immediately prior to nivolumab initiation (C1D1) and on therapy at cycle 2 day 1 and cycle 4 day 1. Peripheral blood was collected in 8 mL Vacutainer Cell Preparation Tubes, from which PBMCs were isolated by centrifugation and then cryopreserved. Purified CD4+ and CD8+ fractions were prepared only for cases where an additional PBMC sample was available. Magnetically labelled cells were removed on LS columns in a quadroMACS separator, and the flow-through was retained as the purified fraction.

The chain is encoded by TRBV5-4 joined to TRBJ2-7, with the D gene uncertain. This specimen consisted of CD8+ T cells from blood, obtained at baseline. The source of this sequence is a human donor with classical Hodgkin lymphoma. The CDR3 is CASSLTYTYEQYF. The DNA sequence is as follows: TGTGCCAGCAGCTTGACGTATACCTACGAGCAGTACTTC.